This T cell receptor beta chain was profiled in a study of T cell repertoires and Cas9 in healthy adults. This table comes from immunoSEQ multiplex PCR, and its TCRdb copy is limited to in-frame clones, with some not included. The sample lists 11,000 to 15,000 clones; 89% were seen once. The germline V and J ends were trimmed by 6 bases and 2 bases, with 14 bases remaining between them. This CDR3 has 16 amino acids. The germline CDR1 and CDR2 sequences are SSHAT and FNYEAQ (reference sequence). V is TRBV7-7 and J is TRBJ2-6; D gene unclear. Sequenced sample: Tregs (CD4+, CD25+, CD127-, CD137-, CD154-) from PBMCs; culture status not recorded. The receptor was isolated from a human donor in good health. The CDR3 region is CASRGMEKAGANVLTF. The CDR3 region has the DNA TGTGCCAGCAGGGGGATGGAGAAGGCTGGGGCCAACGTCCTGACTTTC.